This T cell receptor beta chain was found in a study of cytomegalovirus exposure and HLA in healthy donors. CDR3 length: 14 amino acids. Germline CDR1 SSHAT, CDR2 FNYEAQ (reference sequence). Whole-study findings and limits: Under in vitro conditions, a few CMV-associated chains were confirmed as specific for CMV antigens. The majority of TCR sequences were rare, yet some public TCRs appeared in many donors.

Researchers ran the PCR with 60 Vbeta and 13 Jbeta primers. The data were produced by immunoSEQ multiplex PCR, yet TCRdb's version contains in-frame clones alone and is incomplete. The table shows some 140,000 clones, with roughly 70% occurring only once. With respect to this clone: Its antigen is currently unknown. A junction boundary mismatches the germline segment, possibly from a read error.

The sample taken for sequencing was PBMCs. The chain joins TRBV7-7 to TRBJ2-5; TRBD1 might be the D (7 bases). This TCR was recovered from a man under 40 in good health and CMV-seronegative. CDR3 residues: CASSLSGGQETQYF. CDR3 in DNA: TGTGCTAGCAGCTTGTCAGGGGGGCAAGAGACCCAGTACTTC.